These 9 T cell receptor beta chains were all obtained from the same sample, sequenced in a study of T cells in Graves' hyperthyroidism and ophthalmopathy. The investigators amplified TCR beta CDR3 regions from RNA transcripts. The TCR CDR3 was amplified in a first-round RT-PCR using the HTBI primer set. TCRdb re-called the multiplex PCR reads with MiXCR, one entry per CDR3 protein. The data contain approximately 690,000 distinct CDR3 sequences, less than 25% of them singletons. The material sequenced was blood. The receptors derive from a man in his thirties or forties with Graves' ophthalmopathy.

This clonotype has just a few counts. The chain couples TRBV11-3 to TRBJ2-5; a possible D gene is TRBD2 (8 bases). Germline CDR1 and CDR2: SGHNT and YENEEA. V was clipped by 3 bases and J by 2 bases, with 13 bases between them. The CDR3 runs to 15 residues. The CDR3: CASSFGGDSQETQYF. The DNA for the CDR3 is TGTGCCAGCAGCTTCGGGGGGGACAGTCAAGAGACCCAGTACTTC.

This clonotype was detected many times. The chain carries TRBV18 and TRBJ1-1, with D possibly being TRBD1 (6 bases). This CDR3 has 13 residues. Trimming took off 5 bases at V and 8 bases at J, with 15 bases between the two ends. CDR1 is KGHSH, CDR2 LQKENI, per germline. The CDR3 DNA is TGTGCCAGCTCAACCTCCGGAGGGGGGGAAGCTTTCTTT. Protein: CASSTSGGGEAFF.

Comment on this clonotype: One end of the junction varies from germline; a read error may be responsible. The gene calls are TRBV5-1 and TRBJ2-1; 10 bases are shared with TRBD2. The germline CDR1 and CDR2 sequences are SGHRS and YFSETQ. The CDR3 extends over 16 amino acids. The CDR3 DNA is TGTGCCAGCAGCTCTGCCGGGACTAGCGTATACAATGAGCAGTTCTTC. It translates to CASSSAGTSVYNEQFF.

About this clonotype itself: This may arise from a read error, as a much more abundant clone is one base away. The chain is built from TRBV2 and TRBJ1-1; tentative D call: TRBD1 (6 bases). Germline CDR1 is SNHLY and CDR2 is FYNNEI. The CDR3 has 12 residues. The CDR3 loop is CASPAGTSQASF. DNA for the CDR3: TGTGCCAGCCCGGCCGGGACATCGCAAGCTTCCTTT.

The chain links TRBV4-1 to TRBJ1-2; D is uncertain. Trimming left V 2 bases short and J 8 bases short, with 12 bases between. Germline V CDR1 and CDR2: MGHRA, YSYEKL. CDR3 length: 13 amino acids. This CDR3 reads CASSQPGLEGYTF. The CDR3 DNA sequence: TGCGCCAGCAGCCAACCGGGCCTGGAAGGCTACACCTTC.

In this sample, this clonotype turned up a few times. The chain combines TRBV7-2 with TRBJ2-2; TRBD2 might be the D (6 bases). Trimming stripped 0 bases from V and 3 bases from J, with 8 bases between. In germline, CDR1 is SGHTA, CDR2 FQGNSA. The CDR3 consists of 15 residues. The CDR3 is CASSLAGGYTGELFF. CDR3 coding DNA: TGTGCCAGCAGCTTAGCTGGGGGGTACACCGGGGAGCTGTTTTTT.

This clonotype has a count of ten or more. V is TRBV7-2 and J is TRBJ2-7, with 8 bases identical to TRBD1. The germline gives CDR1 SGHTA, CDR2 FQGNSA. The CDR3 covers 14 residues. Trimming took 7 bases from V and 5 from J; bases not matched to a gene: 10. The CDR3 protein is CASNPPDRANEQYF. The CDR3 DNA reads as TGTGCCAGCAACCCCCCGGACAGGGCGAACGAGCAGTACTTC.

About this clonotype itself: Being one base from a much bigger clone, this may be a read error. Here the CDR3 reads CAGSSEGGWVNTEAFF. CDR3 bases: TGCGCCGGCAGCTCGGAGGGGGGATGGGTGAACACTGAAGCTTTCTTT. V and J are TRBV5-1 and TRBJ1-1, with D tentatively TRBD1 (6 bases). The CDR3 runs to 16 residues. Germline lookup yields CDR1 SGHRS and CDR2 YFSETQ.

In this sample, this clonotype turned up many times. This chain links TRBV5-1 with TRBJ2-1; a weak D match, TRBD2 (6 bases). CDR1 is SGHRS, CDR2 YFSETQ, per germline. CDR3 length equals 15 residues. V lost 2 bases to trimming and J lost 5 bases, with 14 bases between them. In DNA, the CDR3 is TGCGCCAGCAGCTTATCTGGGGGACTTAACAATGAGCAGTTCTTC. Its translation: CASSLSGGLNNEQFF.